This T cell receptor beta chain was retrieved from a study of cytomegalovirus exposure and HLA in healthy donors. As regards this clone: Its antigen is not known.

Study findings and constraints: Specificity of a few CMV-associated chains for CMV antigens was verified in vitro.

The CDR3 totals 15 residues. Trimming shortened V by 2 bases and J by 6 bases, and 13 bases separated the two germline ends. Germline CDR1 MNHNS, CDR2 SASEGT. Primers: 60 Vbeta forward and 13 Jbeta reverse. Data came from immunoSEQ multiplex PCR; TCRdb stores just in-frame clones and leaves some out. The table has more than 150,000 clones, about 81% seen once. The J gene is TRBJ2-2, the V gene TRBV6-1, with TRBD1 as a possible D gene (6 bases). The sequenced material came from PBMCs. The sequence was obtained from a man between 35 and 55 years old in good health and CMV-seronegative. The CDR3 reads CASSEWDIRAGELFF. CDR3 nucleotides: TGTGCCAGCAGTGAATGGGACATTCGCGCCGGGGAGCTGTTTTTT.